These T cell receptor beta chains were read from a single sample in a study of blood T cell repertoires in COVID-19. Only in-frame clones appear in the TCRdb table, and some are missing; sequencing was by immunoSEQ multiplex PCR. The sample lists more than 250,000 clones, about 83% occurring once. The material sequenced was peripheral blood. These receptors all stem from a woman in her forties or fifties with acute or convalescent COVID-19. Both conserved end residues are trimmed from each CDR3.

V gene,J gene,CDR3 protein
TRBV6-5,TRBJ2-5,ASSYTTRGETQY
TRBV6-6,TRBJ1-1,ASSGPAGKNTEAF
TRBV19,TRBJ2-1,ASSIDGFSYNEQF
TRBV14,TRBJ2-1,ASSDGTGYYNEQF
TRBV19,TRBJ1-6,ASTPLLGDNSPLH
TRBV20-1,TRBJ1-2,SADNSYGYT
TRBV10-3,TRBJ1-1,AARDSIGGTEAF
TRBV6-5,TRBJ2-7,ASSWSIAYEQY
TRBV27,TRBJ2-6,ASTGILSVSGANVLT
TRBV25-1,TRBJ2-5,ASSDLSAGGETQY
TRBV30,TRBJ1-1,AWSTGLNTEAF
TRBV4-2,TRBJ1-3,ASSQDNSDSGNTIY
TRBV7-8,TRBJ1-2,ASSFSSTPSNYGYT
TRBV19,TRBJ2-3,ASSIRGTWDTQY
TRBV6-5,TRBJ2-1,ASSYAGSGGRYEQF
TRBV7-9,TRBJ2-5,ASSYRTSGGLETQY
TRBV2,TRBJ1-6,ASSPQTGVGPPLH
TRBV5-8,TRBJ1-2,ASSLVYYSYGYT
TRBV10-3,TRBJ1-2,ATSPSGGGGGYGYT
TRBV7-2,TRBJ2-1,ASSLLPGQGAYEQF
TRBV24-1,TRBJ2-2,ATSGGTGELF
TRBV24-1,TRBJ2-5,ATSDTRGGSRETQY
TRBV30,TRBJ2-3,AWSLLAGLKGSDTQY
TRBV7-2,TRBJ2-3,ASSLDRGTDTQY
TRBV27,TRBJ1-2,ASSLFPTGVQGGYT
TRBV30,TRBJ1-4,AWSTGTGSEKLF
TRBV3-1/TRBV3-2,TRBJ2-7,ASSQDPARAASYEQY
TRBV7-2,TRBJ1-1,ASSSGQGGAF
TRBV2,TRBJ1-2,ASSEGQNYGYT
TRBV6-6,TRBJ1-1,ASSSGNTEAF
TRBV5-1,TRBJ2-1,ASSLPGQTLSEQF
TRBV19,TRBJ2-3,ASSIRDLESDTQY
TRBV2,TRBJ1-1,ASSPGDRGLDEAF
TRBV5-5,TRBJ2-3,ASSPGQGSTDTQY
TRBV29-1,TRBJ1-1,STIQGTMNTEAF
TRBV7-2,TRBJ1-3,ASSLAQSSGNTIY
TRBV29-1,TRBJ1-2,SVPGQGNYGYT
TRBV24-1,TRBJ2-5,ATSDLQQNGETQY
TRBV7-2,TRBJ1-2,ASSTQGSAGYT
TRBV15,TRBJ1-2,ATSRDLGEPYGYT
TRBV10-3,TRBJ1-2,AVRGLTNYGYT
TRBV30,TRBJ1-4,AGSDRDEKLF
TRBV19,TRBJ1-1,ASSPTGGSGVNTEAF
TRBV27,TRBJ2-5,ASALQGSEETQY
TRBV27,TRBJ1-5,ASSLGGYGQPQH
TRBV4-1,TRBJ2-2,ASSQERQLRGGELF
TRBV12-5,TRBJ1-3,ASGATNSGNTIY
TRBV21-1,TRBJ2-2,ASSKGGQITGELF
TRBV2,TRBJ1-1,ASTWTDFEAF